This TCR beta chain was identified during a study of cytomegalovirus exposure and HLA in healthy donors. General study points: HLA alleles were associated with 15,000 to 20,000 TCR beta sequences in a later analysis at 0.05 false discovery rate. Rates of TCR association differed by HLA locus in a later analysis, with DRB1 highest and HLA-C lowest.

Trimming shortened V by 2 bases and J by 3 bases, and 11 bases separated the two germline ends. The CDR3 runs to 15 residues. From germline, CDR1 is SGHRS and CDR2 YFSETQ. As concerns this clone: Its target is not known.

13 Jbeta primers and 60 Vbeta primers were used for the PCR. Original processing notes: Later work found 80 million or so unique TCR beta chains, with 10 million to 14 million shared. Measured with immunoSEQ multiplex PCR; TCRdb has only the in-frame clones, and not every one. D and trimming were read from the DNA, whereas the V and J calls and clone size are those reported in that table. This sample has more than 100,000 clones, with around 78% found just once. The TCR originated in a woman aged 30 to 39 in good health and CMV-seropositive. The V gene is TRBV5-1, the J gene TRBJ2-2, with a weak D call TRBD1 (6 bases). The sample consisted of PBMCs. DNA of the CDR3: TGCGCCAGCAGCTTATCGTCAGGGGACACCGGGGAGCTGTTTTTT. Its translation: CASSLSSGDTGELFF.